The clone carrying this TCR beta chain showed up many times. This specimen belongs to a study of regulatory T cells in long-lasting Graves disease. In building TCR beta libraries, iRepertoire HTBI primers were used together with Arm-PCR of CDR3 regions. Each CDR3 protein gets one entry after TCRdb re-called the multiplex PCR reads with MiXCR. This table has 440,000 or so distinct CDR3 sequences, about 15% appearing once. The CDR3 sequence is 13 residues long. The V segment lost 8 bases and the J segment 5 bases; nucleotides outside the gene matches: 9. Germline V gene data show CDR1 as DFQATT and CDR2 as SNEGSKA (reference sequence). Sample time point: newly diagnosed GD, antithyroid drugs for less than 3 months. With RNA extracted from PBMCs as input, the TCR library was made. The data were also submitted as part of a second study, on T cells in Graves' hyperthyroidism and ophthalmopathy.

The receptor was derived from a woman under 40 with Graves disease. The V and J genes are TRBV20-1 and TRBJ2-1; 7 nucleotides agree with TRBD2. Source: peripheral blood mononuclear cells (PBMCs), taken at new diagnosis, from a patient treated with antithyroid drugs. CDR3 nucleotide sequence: TGCAGTACTAACCGAGCGGGGAACAATGAGCAGTTCTTC. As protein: CSTNRAGNNEQFF.